This T cell receptor (beta chain) was obtained from a study of response to subunit inactivated influenza vaccine. This CDR3 region has 15 residues. Germline lookup yields CDR1 ENHRY and CDR2 SYGVKD. The ends were cut back, 0 bases at V and 5 bases at J, with 14 bases in the middle. The study, taken as a whole, reports: The authors put forward the suggestion that each seasonal influenza vaccination may bring in only a limited number of new T cells.

A word on this clonotype: Its antigen remains unknown.

TCRdb reprocessed the RT-PCR reads via MiXCR and lists one record per CDR3 protein. The sample consists of around 710,000 distinct CDR3 sequences, more than 11% of them appearing once. The sample was PBMCs from blood, taken 14 to 15 days before vaccination. The genes are TRBV10-3 and TRBJ2-7; D may be TRBD1 or TRBD2 (5 bases each). This TCR came from a man aged 45-60 years who received an inactivated influenza vaccine. In nucleotides, the CDR3 is TGTGCCATCAGTGAGTCGAATGTTCGGGGCAACGAGCAGTACTTC. This codes for CAISESNVRGNEQYF.